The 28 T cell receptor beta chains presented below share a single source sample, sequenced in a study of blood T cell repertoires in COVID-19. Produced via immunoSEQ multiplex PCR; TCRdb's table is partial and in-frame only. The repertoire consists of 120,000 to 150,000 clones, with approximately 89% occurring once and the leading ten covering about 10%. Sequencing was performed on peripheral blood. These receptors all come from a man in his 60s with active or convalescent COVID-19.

The CDR3 nucleotides are TGCAGCGTGGGGGGGAGCTACGAGCAGTACTTC. This gives the protein CSVGGSYEQYF. The chain carries TRBV29-1 and TRBJ2-7, with 7 nucleotides matching TRBD2. The CDR3 loop spans 11 amino acids. Germline V gene lookup returns CDR1 SQVTM and CDR2 ANQGSEA. Unmatched junction bases numbered 2, after V lost 6 bases and J lost 3 bases.

CDR3: CASSLKAGLAGGRAWEQYF. In DNA, the CDR3 is TGTGCCAGCAGTTTAAAGGCAGGACTAGCGGGAGGGAGGGCGTGGGAGCAGTACTTC. The chain joins TRBV28 to TRBJ2-7; 15 nucleotides match TRBD2. The ends lost 2 bases at V and 7 bases at J; junction bases unmatched: 15. Germline lookup yields CDR1 MDHEN and CDR2 SYDVKM. This CDR3 comprises 19 residues.

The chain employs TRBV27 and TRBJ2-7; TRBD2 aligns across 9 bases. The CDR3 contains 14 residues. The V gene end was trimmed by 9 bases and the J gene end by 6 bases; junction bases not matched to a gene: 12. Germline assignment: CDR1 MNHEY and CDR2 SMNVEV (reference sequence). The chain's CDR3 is CASNPGVAGAEQYF. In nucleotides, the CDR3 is TGTGCCAGTAATCCCGGGGTAGCGGGAGCCGAGCAGTACTTC.

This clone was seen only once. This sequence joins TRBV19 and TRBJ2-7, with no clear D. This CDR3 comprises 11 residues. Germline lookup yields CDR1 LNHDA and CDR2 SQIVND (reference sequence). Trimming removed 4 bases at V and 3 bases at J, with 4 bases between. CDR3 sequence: CASSTLYEQYF. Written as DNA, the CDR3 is TGTGCCAGTAGTACCCTCTACGAGCAGTACTTC.

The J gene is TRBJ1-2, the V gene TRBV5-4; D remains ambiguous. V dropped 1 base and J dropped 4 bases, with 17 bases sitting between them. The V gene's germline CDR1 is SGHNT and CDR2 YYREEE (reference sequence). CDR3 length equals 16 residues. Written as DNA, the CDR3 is TGTGCCAGCAGCTTGTTCCCCTCGGACGGGAGCTATGGCTACACCTTC. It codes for CASSLFPSDGSYGYTF.

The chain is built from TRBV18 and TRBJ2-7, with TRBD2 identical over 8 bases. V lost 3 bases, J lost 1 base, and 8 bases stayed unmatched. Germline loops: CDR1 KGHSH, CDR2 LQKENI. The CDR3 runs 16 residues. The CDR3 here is CASSPLGSGESYEQYF. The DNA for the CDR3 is TGTGCCAGCTCACCGCTCGGTAGCGGGGAATCCTACGAGCAGTACTTC.

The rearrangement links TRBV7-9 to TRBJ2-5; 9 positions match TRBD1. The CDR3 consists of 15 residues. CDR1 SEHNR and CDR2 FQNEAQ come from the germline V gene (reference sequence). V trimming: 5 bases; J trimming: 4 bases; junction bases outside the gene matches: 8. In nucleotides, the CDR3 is TGTGCCAGCAGCAACCCGGGACAGGGCGGAGAGACCCAGTACTTC. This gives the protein CASSNPGQGGETQYF.

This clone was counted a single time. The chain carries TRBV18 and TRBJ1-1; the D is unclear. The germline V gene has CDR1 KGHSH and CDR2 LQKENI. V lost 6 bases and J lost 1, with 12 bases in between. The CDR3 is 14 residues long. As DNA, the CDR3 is TGTGCCAGCTCGCCTAAGGAGGGGAACACTGAAGCTTTCTTT. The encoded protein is CASSPKEGNTEAFF. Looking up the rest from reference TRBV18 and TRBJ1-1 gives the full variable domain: NAGVMQNPRHLVRRRGQEARLRCSPMKGHSHVYWYRQLPEEGLKFMVYLQKENIIDESGMPKERFSAEFPKEGPSILRIQQVVRGDSAAYFCASSPKEGNTEAFFGQGTRLTVV.

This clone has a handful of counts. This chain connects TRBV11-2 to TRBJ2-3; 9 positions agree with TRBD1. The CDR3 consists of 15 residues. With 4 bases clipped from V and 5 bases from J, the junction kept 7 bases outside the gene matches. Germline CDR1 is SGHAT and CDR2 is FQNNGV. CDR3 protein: CASSSYRGRGDTQYF. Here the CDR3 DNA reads TGTGCCAGCAGCTCCTACAGGGGGCGCGGAGATACGCAGTATTTT.

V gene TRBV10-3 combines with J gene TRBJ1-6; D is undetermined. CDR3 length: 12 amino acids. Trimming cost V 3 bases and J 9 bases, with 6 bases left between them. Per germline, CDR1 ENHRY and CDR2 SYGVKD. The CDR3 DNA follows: TGTGCCATCAGTGACCCTAGTTCACCCCTCCACTTT. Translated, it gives CAISDPSSPLHF.

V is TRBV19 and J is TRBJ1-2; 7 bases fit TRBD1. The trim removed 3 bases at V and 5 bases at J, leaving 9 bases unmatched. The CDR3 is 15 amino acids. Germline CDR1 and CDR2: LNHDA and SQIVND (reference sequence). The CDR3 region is CASSIRQGIAYGYTF. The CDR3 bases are TGTGCCAGTAGTATCCGACAGGGAATTGCTTATGGCTACACCTTC.

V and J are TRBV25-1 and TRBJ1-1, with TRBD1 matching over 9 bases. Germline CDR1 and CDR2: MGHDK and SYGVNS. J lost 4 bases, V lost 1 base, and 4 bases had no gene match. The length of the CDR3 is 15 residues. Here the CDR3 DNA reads TGTGCCAGCAGTGAATGGAACAGGGGGCCCACTGAAGCTTTCTTT. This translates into CASSEWNRGPTEAFF.

The CDR3 reads CASSLNPGQQNTEAFF. The DNA of the CDR3 is TGTGCCAGCAGCCTTAACCCGGGACAGCAGAACACTGAAGCTTTCTTT. V and J are TRBV5-5 and TRBJ1-1; 7 bases map to TRBD1. Germline CDR1 is SGHKS and CDR2 is YYEKEE (reference sequence). V lost 4 bases to trimming and J lost 1 base; unmatched junction nucleotides: 10. The CDR3 loop spans 16 amino acids. Looking up the rest from reference TRBV5-5 and TRBJ1-1 gives the full variable domain: DAGVTQSPTHLIKTRGQQVTLRCSPISGHKSVSWYQQVLGQGPQFIFQYYEKEERGRGNFPDRFSARQFPNYSSELNVNALLLGDSALYLCASSLNPGQQNTEAFFGQGTRLTVV.

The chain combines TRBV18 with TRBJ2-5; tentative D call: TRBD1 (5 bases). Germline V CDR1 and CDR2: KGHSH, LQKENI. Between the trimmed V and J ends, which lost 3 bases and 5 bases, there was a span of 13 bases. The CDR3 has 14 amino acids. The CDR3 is CASSPSWGRETQYF. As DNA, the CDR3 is TGTGCCAGCTCACCTAGTTGGGGCCGGGAGACCCAGTACTTC. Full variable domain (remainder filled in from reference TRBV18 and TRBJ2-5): NAGVMQNPRHLVRRRGQEARLRCSPMKGHSHVYWYRQLPEEGLKFMVYLQKENIIDESGMPKERFSAEFPKEGPSILRIQQVVRGDSAAYFCASSPSWGRETQYFGPGTRLLVL.

The CDR3 bases are TGTGCCAGCAGTTACGGGGACAGAGGGTCCCTATACGAGCAGTACTTC. Encoded protein: CASSYGDRGSLYEQYF. The V gene is TRBV6-2 or TRBV6-3, the J gene TRBJ2-7; 7 bases fit TRBD1. The CDR3 runs to 16 residues. V dropped 2 bases and J dropped 4; count of bases not matched to a gene: 11. Germline CDR1 MNHEY, CDR2 SVGEGT.

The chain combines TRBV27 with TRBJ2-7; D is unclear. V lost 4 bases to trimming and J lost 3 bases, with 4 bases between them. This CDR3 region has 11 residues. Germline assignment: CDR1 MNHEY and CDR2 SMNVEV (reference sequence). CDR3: CASSSGYEQYF. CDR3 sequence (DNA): TGTGCCAGCAGTTCGGGCTACGAGCAGTACTTC.

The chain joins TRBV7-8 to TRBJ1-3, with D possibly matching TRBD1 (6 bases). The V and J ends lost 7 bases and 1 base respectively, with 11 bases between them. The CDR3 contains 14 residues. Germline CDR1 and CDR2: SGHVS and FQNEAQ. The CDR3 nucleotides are TGTGCCAGCAACTTCAGGGGTTCTGGAAACACCATATATTTT. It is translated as CASNFRGSGNTIYF.

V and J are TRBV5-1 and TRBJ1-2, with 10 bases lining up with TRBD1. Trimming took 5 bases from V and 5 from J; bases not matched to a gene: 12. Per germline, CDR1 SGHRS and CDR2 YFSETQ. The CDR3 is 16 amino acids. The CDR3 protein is CASRTTAGTGEYGYTF. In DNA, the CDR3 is TGCGCCAGCAGAACGACCGCCGGGACAGGGGAATATGGCTACACCTTC. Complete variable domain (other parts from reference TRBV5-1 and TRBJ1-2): KAGVTQTPRYLIKTRGQQVTLSCSPISGHRSVSWYQQTPGQGLQFLFEYFSETQRNKGNFPGRFSGRQFSNSRSEMNVSTLELGDSALYLCASRTTAGTGEYGYTFGSGTRLTVV.

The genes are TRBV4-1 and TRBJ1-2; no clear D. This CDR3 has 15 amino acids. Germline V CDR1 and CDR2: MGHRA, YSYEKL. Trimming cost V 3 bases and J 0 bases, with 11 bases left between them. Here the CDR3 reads CASSHQQSSNYGYTF. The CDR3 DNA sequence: TGCGCCAGCAGCCATCAACAGTCTTCTAACTATGGCTACACCTTC.

The CDR3: CASSDGRAGGNEQFF. The DNA of the CDR3 is TGTGCCAGCAGTGATGGTCGGGCGGGGGGCAATGAGCAGTTCTTC. The genes are TRBV25-1 and TRBJ2-1; TRBD2 matches 8 bases. The CDR3 is made up of 15 amino acids. CDR1 is MGHDK, CDR2 SYGVNS, per germline. With V trimmed by 3 bases and J by 6 bases, 7 bases remained unmatched.

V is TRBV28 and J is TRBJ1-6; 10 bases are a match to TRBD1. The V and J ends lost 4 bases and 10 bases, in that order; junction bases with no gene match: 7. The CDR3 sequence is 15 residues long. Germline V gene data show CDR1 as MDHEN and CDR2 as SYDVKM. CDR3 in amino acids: CASSSLGQGNSPLHF. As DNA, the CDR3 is TGTGCCAGCAGTTCACTGGGACAGGGGAACTCACCCCTCCACTTT.

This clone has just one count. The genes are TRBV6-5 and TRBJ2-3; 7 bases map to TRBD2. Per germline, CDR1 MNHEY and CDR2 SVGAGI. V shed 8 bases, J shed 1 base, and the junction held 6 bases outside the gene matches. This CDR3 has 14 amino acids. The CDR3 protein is CASRTSRGTDTQYF. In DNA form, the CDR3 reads TGTGCCAGCCGGACTAGTCGGGGCACAGATACGCAGTATTTT.

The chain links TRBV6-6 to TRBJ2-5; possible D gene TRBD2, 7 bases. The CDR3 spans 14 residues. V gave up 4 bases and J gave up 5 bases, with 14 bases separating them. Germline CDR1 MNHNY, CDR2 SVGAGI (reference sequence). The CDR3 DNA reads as TGTGCCAGCAGTTCCGGGGGGCGGAGGGAGACCCAGTACTTC. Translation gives CASSSGGRRETQYF.

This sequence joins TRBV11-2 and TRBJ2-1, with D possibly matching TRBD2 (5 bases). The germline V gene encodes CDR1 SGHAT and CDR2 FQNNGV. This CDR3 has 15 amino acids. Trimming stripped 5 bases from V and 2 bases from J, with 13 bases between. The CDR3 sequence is CASSIRELPYNEQFF. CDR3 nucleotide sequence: TGTGCCAGCAGCATAAGGGAGTTACCCTACAATGAGCAGTTCTTC.

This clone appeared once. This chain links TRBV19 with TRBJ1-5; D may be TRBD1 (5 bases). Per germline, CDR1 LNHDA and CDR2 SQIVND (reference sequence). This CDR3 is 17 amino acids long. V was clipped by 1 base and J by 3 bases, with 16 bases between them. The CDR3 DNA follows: TGTGCCAGTAGTATAGTGAAGGGTGGGGCCTTCAATCAGCCCCAGCATTTT. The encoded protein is CASSIVKGGAFNQPQHF.

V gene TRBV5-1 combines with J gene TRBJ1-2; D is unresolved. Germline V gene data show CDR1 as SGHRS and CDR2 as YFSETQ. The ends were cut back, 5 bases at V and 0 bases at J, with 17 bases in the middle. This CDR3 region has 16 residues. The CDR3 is CASSEGTVYTNYGYTF. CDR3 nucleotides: TGCGCCAGCAGTGAGGGAACCGTATATACTAACTATGGCTACACCTTC.

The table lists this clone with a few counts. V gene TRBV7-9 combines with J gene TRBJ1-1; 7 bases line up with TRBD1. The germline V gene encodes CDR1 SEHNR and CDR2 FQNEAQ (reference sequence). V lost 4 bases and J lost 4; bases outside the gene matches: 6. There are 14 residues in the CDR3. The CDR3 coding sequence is TGTGCCAGCAGCTCCCGGGACAGTGGCACTGAAGCTTTCTTT. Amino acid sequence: CASSSRDSGTEAFF.

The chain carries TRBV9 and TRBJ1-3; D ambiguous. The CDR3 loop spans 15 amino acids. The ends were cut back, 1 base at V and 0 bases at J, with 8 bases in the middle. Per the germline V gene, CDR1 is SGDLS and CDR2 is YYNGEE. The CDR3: CASSVTDVSGNTIYF. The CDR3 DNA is TGTGCCAGCAGCGTAACAGATGTCTCTGGAAACACCATATATTTT.